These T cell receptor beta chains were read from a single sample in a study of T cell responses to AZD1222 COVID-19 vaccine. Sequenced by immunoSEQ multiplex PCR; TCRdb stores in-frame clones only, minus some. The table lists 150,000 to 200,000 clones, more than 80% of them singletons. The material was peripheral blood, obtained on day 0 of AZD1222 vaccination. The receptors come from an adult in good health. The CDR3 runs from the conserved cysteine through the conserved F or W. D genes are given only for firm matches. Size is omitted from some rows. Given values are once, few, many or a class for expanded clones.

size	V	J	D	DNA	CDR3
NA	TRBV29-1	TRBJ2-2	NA	TGCAGCGTGCGTGTGGGAGCCCAATTGGGCGGGGAGCTGTTTTTT	CSVRVGAQLGGELFF
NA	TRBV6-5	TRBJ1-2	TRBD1	TGTGCCAGCAGTTACCATAGGGGGTCAGGGGGCGAAGGCTACACCTTC	CASSYHRGSGGEGYTF
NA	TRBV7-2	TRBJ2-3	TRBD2	TGTGCCAGCAGCTTAGAATTAACTAGCGGACGTTCAGATACGCAGTATTTT	CASSLELTSGRSDTQYF
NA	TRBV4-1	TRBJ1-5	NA	TGCGCCAGCAGCCAAGGAGAATTCAGGGTCGGTAATCAGCCCCAGCATTTT	CASSQGEFRVGNQPQHF
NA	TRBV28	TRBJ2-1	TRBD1	TGTGCCAGCACCCGGACAGGGCGCAATGAGCAGTTCTTC	CASTRTGRNEQFF
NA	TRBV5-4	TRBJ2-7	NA	TGTGCCAGCAGCACCCCGGGGAGAAGAGAGCAGTACTTC	CASSTPGRREQYF
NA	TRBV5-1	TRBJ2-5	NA	TGCGCCAGCAGCTTGGGAGGGTCGGAAGGGCAAGAGACCCAGTACTTC	CASSLGGSEGQETQYF
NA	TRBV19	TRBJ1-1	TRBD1	TGTGCCAGTAGAAGCGGGACAGGGGTTACTGAAGCTTTCTTT	CASRSGTGVTEAFF
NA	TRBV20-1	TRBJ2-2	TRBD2	TGCAGTGCTAGTACGGCTAGCGGGGGGCTATCGAACACCGGGGAGCTGTTTTTT	CSASTASGGLSNTGELFF
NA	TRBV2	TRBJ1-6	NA	TGTGCCAGCAGCGAGGGACGCAGCTCACCCCTCCACTTT	CASSEGRSSPLHF
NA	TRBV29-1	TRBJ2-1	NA	TGCAGCGTTGAGGGGGGCTACAATGAGCAGTTCTTC	CSVEGGYNEQFF
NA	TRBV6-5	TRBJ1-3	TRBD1	TGTGCCAGCATATCACAGGGGGACACCATATATTTT	CASISQGDTIYF
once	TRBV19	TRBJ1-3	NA	TGTGCCAGTAGATTAACGGGGTCTGGAAACACCATATATTTT	CASRLTGSGNTIYF
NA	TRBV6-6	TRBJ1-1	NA	TGTGCCAGCAATGAACCCGAGGGCACTGAAGCTTTCTTT	CASNEPEGTEAFF
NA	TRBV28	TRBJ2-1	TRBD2	TGTGCCAGCAGTGTCGGCGGGAGTCTGTACAATGAGCAGTTCTTC	CASSVGGSLYNEQFF
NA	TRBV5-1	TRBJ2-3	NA	TGCGCCAGCAGTGGGGCTACCTCCACAGATACGCAGTATTTT	CASSGATSTDTQYF
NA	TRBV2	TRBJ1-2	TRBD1	TGTGCCAGCAGTCAACAGGGGTACCTGCTAATCTCTGGCTACACCTTC	CASSQQGYLLISGYTF
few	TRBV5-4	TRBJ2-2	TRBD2	TGTGCCAGCAGCCCCGGACTAGCGAACACCGGGGAGCTGTTTTTT	CASSPGLANTGELFF
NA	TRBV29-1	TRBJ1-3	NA	TGCAGCGTTGCAGGTGACTTAAGGGGCACCATATATTTT	CSVAGDLRGTIYF
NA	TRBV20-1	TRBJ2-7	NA	TGCAGTGCTAGTAATCAGGGACCCTACGAGCAGTACTTC	CSASNQGPYEQYF
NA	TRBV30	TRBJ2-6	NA	TGTGCCTGGAGTAATGGGGCCAACGTCCTGACTTTC	CAWSNGANVLTF
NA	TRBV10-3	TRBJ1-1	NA	TGTGCCATCAGTGAGTCTGGGGAGGAGACTGAAGCTTTCTTT	CAISESGEETEAFF
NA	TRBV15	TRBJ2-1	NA	TGTGCCACCAGCGGCGGATCGGATGAGCAGTTCTTC	CATSGGSDEQFF
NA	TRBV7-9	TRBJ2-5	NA	TGTGCCAGCAGAACTGGGGAGACCCAGTACTTC	CASRTGETQYF